Listed here are 8 T cell receptor beta chains from one sample, sequenced in a study of cytomegalovirus exposure and HLA in healthy donors. Use of 60 Vbeta and 13 Jbeta primers characterized the PCR. Sequencing was performed with immunoSEQ multiplex PCR; in TCRdb, only in-frame clones are kept and a portion is missing. This table has 50,000 to 65,000 clones, approximately 82% appearing once. Input material: PBMCs. These receptors were taken from a woman between 18 and 29 years old in good health and CMV-seronegative.

V usage is TRBV10-2 and J usage is TRBJ2-6; D not resolved. Trimming took 7 bases from V and 0 from J, leaving 10 bases between them. The CDR3 length is 15 residues. Germline V gives CDR1 WSHSY, CDR2 SAAADI. CDR3 DNA sequence: TGCGCCAGCACCTCACTATCCTCTGGGGCCAACGTCCTGACTTTC. Protein: CASTSLSSGANVLTF.

The chain employs TRBV6-4 and TRBJ2-2, with 7 bases aligning to TRBD1. CDR1 and CDR2 (germline): MRHNA, SNTAGT. J gave up 3 bases and V 4 bases, and 2 bases lay outside the gene matches. The CDR3 is 14 amino acids. This CDR3 is CASSVTGDTGELFF. The DNA for the CDR3 is TGTGCCAGCAGTGTTACAGGGGACACCGGGGAGCTGTTTTTT.

The rearrangement links TRBV7-6 to TRBJ2-1; TRBD2 matches 11 bases. This CDR3 is built from 14 residues. Germline CDR1 reads SGHVS; CDR2 reads FNYEAQ. The ends lost 5 bases at V and 8 bases at J; junction bases unmatched: 5. The DNA of the CDR3 is TGTGCCAGCAGCGTAACTAGCGGGAGTGATGAGCAGTTCTTC. It translates to CASSVTSGSDEQFF.

The rearrangement uses TRBV27 and TRBJ2-1, with D maybe TRBD1 (7 bases). Per germline, CDR1 MNHEY and CDR2 SMNVEV (reference sequence). The length of the CDR3 is 15 residues. Trimming cost V 8 bases and J 6 bases, with 20 bases left between them. DNA of the CDR3: TGTGCCAGCCGAACTGGGCTTCAGGGGGGCAATGAGCAGTTCTTC. Protein: CASRTGLQGGNEQFF.

The V and J genes are TRBV5-1 and TRBJ2-1, with 7 bases fitting TRBD2. The CDR3 consists of 13 residues. V shed 5 bases and J 8 bases; nucleotides not matched to a gene: 7. From germline, CDR1 is SGHRS and CDR2 YFSETQ. Here the CDR3 DNA reads TGCGCCAGCAGGGGGGAGGGCCTCGATGAGCAGTTCTTC. Its protein is CASRGEGLDEQFF.

The chain is built from TRBV28 and TRBJ1-2; unclear D gene. CDR3 length: 12 residues. Germline V CDR1 and CDR2: MDHEN, SYDVKM. Trimming removed 6 bases from V and 8 bases from J, with 13 bases in between. CDR3 protein: CASSAMVGGYTF. The CDR3 DNA reads as TGTGCCAGCAGCGCAATGGTTGGCGGCTACACCTTC.

The V and J genes are TRBV7-9 and TRBJ2-3; 12 bases line up with TRBD2. The CDR3 has 16 amino acids. Germline lookup yields CDR1 SEHNR and CDR2 FQNEAQ (reference sequence). Trimming removed 4 bases from V and 3 bases from J; junction bases left unmatched: 5. The CDR3 here is CASSYGLAGTTDTQYF. CDR3 DNA sequence: TGTGCCAGCAGCTACGGACTAGCGGGAACGACAGATACGCAGTATTTT.

V and J are TRBV27 and TRBJ1-1; perhaps TRBD1 as D (6 bases). The germline V and J ends were trimmed by 3 bases and 7 bases, with 15 bases remaining between them. From germline, CDR1 is MNHEY and CDR2 SMNVEV (reference sequence). This CDR3 has 14 amino acids. The CDR3 reads CASSFGGAFGEAFF. The CDR3 DNA reads as TGTGCCAGCAGTTTTGGGGGGGCTTTCGGTGAAGCTTTCTTT.